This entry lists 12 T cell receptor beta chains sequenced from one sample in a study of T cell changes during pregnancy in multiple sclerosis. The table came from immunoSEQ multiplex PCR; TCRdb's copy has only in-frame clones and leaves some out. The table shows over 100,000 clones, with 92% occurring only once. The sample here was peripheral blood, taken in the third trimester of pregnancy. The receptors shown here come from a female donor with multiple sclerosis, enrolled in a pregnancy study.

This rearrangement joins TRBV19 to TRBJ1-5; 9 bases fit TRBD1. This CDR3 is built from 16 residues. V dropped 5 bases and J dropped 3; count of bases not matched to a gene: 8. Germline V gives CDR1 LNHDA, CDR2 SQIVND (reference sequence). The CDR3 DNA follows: TGTGCCAGTAGTGGGGACAGGGTCCCGTTCAATCAGCCCCAGCATTTT. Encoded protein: CASSGDRVPFNQPQHF.

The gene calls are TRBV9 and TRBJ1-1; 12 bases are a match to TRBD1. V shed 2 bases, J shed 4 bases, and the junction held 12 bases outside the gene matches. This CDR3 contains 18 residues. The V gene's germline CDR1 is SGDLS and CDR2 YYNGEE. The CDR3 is CASSVRLGTGGAGTEAFF. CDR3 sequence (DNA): TGTGCCAGCAGCGTCAGGCTCGGGACAGGGGGCGCGGGCACTGAAGCTTTCTTT.

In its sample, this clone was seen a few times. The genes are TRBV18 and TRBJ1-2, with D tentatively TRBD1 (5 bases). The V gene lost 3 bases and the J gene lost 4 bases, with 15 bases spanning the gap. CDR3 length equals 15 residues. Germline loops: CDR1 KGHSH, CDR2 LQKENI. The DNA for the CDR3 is TGTGCCAGCTCACCCGTTTTGGGGGGGTCCTATGGCTACACCTTC. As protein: CASSPVLGGSYGYTF. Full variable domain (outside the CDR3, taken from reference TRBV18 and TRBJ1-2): NAGVMQNPRHLVRRRGQEARLRCSPMKGHSHVYWYRQLPEEGLKFMVYLQKENIIDESGMPKERFSAEFPKEGPSILRIQQVVRGDSAAYFCASSPVLGGSYGYTFGSGTRLTVV.

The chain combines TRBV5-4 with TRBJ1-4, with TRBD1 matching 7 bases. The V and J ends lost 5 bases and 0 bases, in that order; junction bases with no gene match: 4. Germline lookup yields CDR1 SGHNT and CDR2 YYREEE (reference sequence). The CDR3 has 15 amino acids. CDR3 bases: TGTGCCAGCAGATTGCAGGGGGCAACTAATGAAAAACTGTTTTTT. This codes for CASRLQGATNEKLFF. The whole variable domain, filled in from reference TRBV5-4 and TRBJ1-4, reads ETGVTQSPTHLIKTRGQQVTLRCSSQSGHNTVSWYQQALGQGPQFIFQYYREEENGRGNFPPRFSGLQFPNYSSELNVNALELDDSALYLCASRLQGATNEKLFFGSGTQLSVL.

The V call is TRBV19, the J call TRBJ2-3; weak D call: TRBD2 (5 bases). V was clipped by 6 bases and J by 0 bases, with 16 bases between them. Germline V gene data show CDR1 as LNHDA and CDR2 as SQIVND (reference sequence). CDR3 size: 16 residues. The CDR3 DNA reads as TGTGCCAGTAGCCCCCCTGGTGGGAGAAGCACAGATACGCAGTATTTT. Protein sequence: CASSPPGGRSTDTQYF.

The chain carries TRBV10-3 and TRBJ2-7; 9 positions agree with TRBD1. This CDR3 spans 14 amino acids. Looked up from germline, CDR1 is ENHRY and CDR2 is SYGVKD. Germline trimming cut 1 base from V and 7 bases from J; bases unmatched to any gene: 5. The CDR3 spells CAISELQGAGEQYF. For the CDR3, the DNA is TGTGCCATCAGTGAGTTACAGGGGGCGGGAGAGCAGTACTTC.

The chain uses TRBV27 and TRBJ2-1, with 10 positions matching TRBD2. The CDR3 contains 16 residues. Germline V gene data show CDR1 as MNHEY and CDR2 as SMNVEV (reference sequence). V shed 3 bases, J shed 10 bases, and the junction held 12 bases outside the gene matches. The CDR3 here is CASSFHTSGAGREQFF. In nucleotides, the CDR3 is TGTGCCAGCAGTTTCCATACTAGCGGGGCCGGTCGGGAGCAGTTCTTC.

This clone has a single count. The CDR3 sequence is CASSQGGGHYGYTF. The CDR3 nucleotides read TGTGCCAGCAGCCAAGGCGGGGGGCACTATGGCTACACCTTC. The chain has TRBV14 and TRBJ1-2, with D possibly being TRBD1 (6 bases). The CDR3 sequence is 14 residues long. Germline V gene sequence: CDR1 SGHDN, CDR2 FVKESK. V shed 1 base and J shed 3 bases, with 9 bases lying between them.

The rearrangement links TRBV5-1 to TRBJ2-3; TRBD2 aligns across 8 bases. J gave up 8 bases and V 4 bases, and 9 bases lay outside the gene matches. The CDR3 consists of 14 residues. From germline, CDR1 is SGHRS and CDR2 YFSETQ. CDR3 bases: TGCGCCAGCAGCCAGGGACTAGAACGAGGTACGCAGTATTTT. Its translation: CASSQGLERGTQYF.

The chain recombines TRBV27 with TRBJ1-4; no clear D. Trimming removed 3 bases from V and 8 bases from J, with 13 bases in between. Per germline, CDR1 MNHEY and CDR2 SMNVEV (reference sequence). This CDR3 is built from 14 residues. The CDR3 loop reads CASSFSLGGEKLFF. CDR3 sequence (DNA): TGTGCCAGCAGTTTTTCCCTAGGCGGGGAAAAACTGTTTTTT. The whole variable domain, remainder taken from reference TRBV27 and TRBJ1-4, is EAQVTQNPRYLITVTGKKLTVTCSQNMNHEYMSWYRQDPGLGLRQIYYSMNVEVTDKGDVPEGYKVSRKEKRNFPLILESPSPNQTSLYFCASSFSLGGEKLFFGSGTQLSVL.

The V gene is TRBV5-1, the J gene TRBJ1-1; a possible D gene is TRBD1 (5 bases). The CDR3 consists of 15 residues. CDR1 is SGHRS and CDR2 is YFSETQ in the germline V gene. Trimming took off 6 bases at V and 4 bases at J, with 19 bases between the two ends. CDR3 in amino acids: CASNRLGGEGTEAFF. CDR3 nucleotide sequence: TGCGCCAGCAACCGGCTCGGGGGGGAAGGCACTGAAGCTTTCTTT.

Here the CDR3 DNA reads TGTGCCAGCAGTCCCCGGACAGGAGGAACTCAGCCCCAGCATTTT. Translation gives CASSPRTGGTQPQHF. The genes are TRBV28 and TRBJ1-5; TRBD1 matches at 7 bases. CDR3 length: 15 amino acids. V gave up 5 bases and J gave up 6 bases; unmatched junction bases: 10. Germline V CDR1 and CDR2: MDHEN, SYDVKM.